This entry lists 26 T cell receptor beta chains sequenced from one sample in a study of T cells in Graves' hyperthyroidism and ophthalmopathy. RNA transcripts were the template for amplifying TCR beta CDR3 regions. A set of HTBI primers served as the primers for a first-round RT-PCR of the TCR CDR3. From the multiplex PCR reads, TCRdb called clonotypes with MiXCR, one entry per CDR3 protein. The table records 530,000 or so distinct CDR3 sequences, about a sixth of them present only once. Sequences were obtained from blood. The receptors here all came from a woman aged 18-35 years with Graves' ophthalmopathy.

V gene TRBV3-1 combines with J gene TRBJ2-7; 7 bases are a match to TRBD2. Per the germline V gene, CDR1 is LGHDT and CDR2 is YNNKEL (reference sequence). V was pared by 5 bases and J by 2 bases, with 9 bases of the junction left unmatched. The CDR3 is 15 residues long. CDR3 nucleotide sequence: TGTGCCAGCAGCGTGGGGGGGGACGGAACCTACGAGCAGTACTTC. Protein sequence: CASSVGGDGTYEQYF.

In this sample, this clonotype turned up many times. The J gene is TRBJ1-4, the V gene TRBV28; TRBD1 might be the D (5 bases). CDR3 length equals 15 residues. Germline CDR1 reads MDHEN; CDR2 reads SYDVKM. The germline V and J ends were trimmed by 4 bases and 8 bases, with 17 bases remaining between them. The CDR3 DNA follows: TGTGCCAGCAGTTCGGCAGGGACGGATGAAGAAAAACTGTTTTTT. This translates into CASSSAGTDEEKLFF.

This clonotype was detected only a few times. Mismatch with germline at one junction end may stem from a read error. The chain is built from TRBV20-1 and TRBJ1-5; TRBD1 matches at 9 bases. The CDR3 covers 14 residues. Per germline, CDR1 DFQATT and CDR2 SNEGSKA (reference sequence). In DNA form, the CDR3 reads TGCGGTGCTCTGCGGGACAGGGGCAATCAGCCCCAGCATTTT. Protein product: CGALRDRGNQPQHF.

The chain carries TRBV4-1 and TRBJ2-3; tentative D call: TRBD2 (6 bases). Trimming left V 0 bases short and J 5 bases short, with 9 bases between. The V gene's germline CDR1 is MGHRA and CDR2 YSYEKL. This CDR3 is 14 amino acids long. The DNA for the CDR3 is TGCGCCAGCAGCCAAGATGACGGGGGAGATACGCAGTATTTT. Its protein product is CASSQDDGGDTQYF.

A word on this clonotype: Compared with germline, one end of the junction differs, possibly owing to a read error. CDR3 sequence: CAWSWGLPRPGKLFF. The CDR3 DNA reads TGTGCCTGGAGTTGGGGACTCCCCCGTCCCGGGAAGCTGTTTTTT. This chain links TRBV30 with TRBJ2-2; a weak D match, TRBD2 (6 bases). The CDR3 is 15 amino acids. Germline CDR1 is GTSNPN and CDR2 is SVGIG (reference sequence).

The V gene is TRBV28, the J gene TRBJ2-6; D is undetermined. The V gene's germline CDR1 is MDHEN and CDR2 SYDVKM. The CDR3 runs to 15 residues. The V gene lost 5 bases and the J gene lost 0 bases, with 8 bases spanning the gap. The chain's CDR3 is CASSPPASGANVLTF. For the CDR3, the DNA is TGTGCCAGCAGTCCCCCTGCCTCTGGGGCCAACGTCCTGACTTTC. The full variable domain, in which reference TRBV28 and TRBJ2-6 provide the parts outside the CDR3, is DVKVTQSSRYLVKRTGEKVFLECVQDMDHENMFWYRQDPGLGLRLIYFSYDVKMKEKGDIPEGYSVSREKKERFSLILESASTNQTSMYLCASSPPASGANVLTFGAGSRLTVL.

This clonotype was counted ten times or more. The rearrangement joins TRBV30 to TRBJ1-5, with 10 bases aligning to TRBD1. Germline assignment: CDR1 GTSNPN and CDR2 SVGIG (reference sequence). The V segment lost 5 bases and the J segment 7 bases; nucleotides outside the gene matches: 5. CDR3 length: 13 residues. CDR3 region: CAWGGQGWQPQHF. Written as DNA, the CDR3 is TGTGCCTGGGGGGGACAGGGGTGGCAGCCCCAGCATTTT.

This clonotype has a count of ten or more. The chain recombines TRBV3-1 with TRBJ2-1; D not certain. Germline V CDR1 and CDR2: LGHDT, YNNKEL (reference sequence). V lost 0 bases to trimming and J lost 0 bases, with 6 bases between them. The CDR3 loop spans 15 amino acids. The CDR3 DNA is TGTGCCAGCAGCCAAGACTACAACTCCTACAATGAGCAGTTCTTC. Encoded protein: CASSQDYNSYNEQFF.

This clonotype was recorded many times. This rearrangement joins TRBV6-2 or TRBV6-3 to TRBJ1-1, with D possibly being TRBD1 (5 bases). The CDR3 consists of 14 residues. Germline V lookup: CDR1 MNHEY, CDR2 SVGEGT. V was cut by 0 bases and J by 3 bases, with 8 bases left in between. CDR3 sequence: CASSYSGRDTEAFF. Written as DNA, the CDR3 is TGTGCCAGCAGTTACTCGGGCAGGGACACTGAAGCTTTCTTT.

This clonotype was recorded many times. The gene calls are TRBV28 and TRBJ1-2; D remains unclear. Trimming cost V 6 bases and J 7 bases, with 21 bases left between them. Germline-derived CDR1 and CDR2 are MDHEN and SYDVKM. The CDR3 consists of 15 residues. The CDR3 loop reads CASRPTDIHVVGYTF. In DNA form, the CDR3 reads TGTGCCAGCAGACCCACGGATATCCACGTTGTTGGCTACACCTTC.

This clonotype appeared many times. This chain uses TRBV7-9 with TRBJ2-5; 7 nucleotides agree with TRBD1. Germline CDR1 is SEHNR and CDR2 is FQNEAQ (reference sequence). The ends lost 3 bases at V and 5 bases at J; junction bases unmatched: 6. The CDR3 runs 14 residues. The CDR3 nucleotides read TGTGCCAGCAGCTTCCCGGACAGGTTGGAGACCCAGTACTTC. Amino acid sequence: CASSFPDRLETQYF. Variable domain in full (rest from reference TRBV7-9 and TRBJ2-5): DTGVSQNPRHKITKRGQNVTFRCDPISEHNRLYWYRQTLGQGPEFLTYFQNEAQLEKSRLLSDRFSAERPKGSFSTLEIQRTEQGDSAMYLCASSFPDRLETQYFGPGTRLLVL.

The V call is TRBV30, the J call TRBJ1-4; D is possibly TRBD1 (6 bases). This CDR3 is 14 amino acids long. V was cut by 1 base and J by 8 bases, with 14 bases left in between. Germline V gene lookup returns CDR1 GTSNPN and CDR2 SVGIG (reference sequence). The CDR3 loop is CAWSGGAYDEKLFF. Here the CDR3 DNA reads TGTGCCTGGAGTGGGGGGGCGTACGACGAAAAACTGTTTTTT.

CDR3 in amino acids: CASSMGVGSPLHF. CDR3 DNA sequence: TGTGCCAGCAGCATGGGGGTTGGGTCACCCCTCCACTTT. This rearrangement joins TRBV3-1 to TRBJ1-6; D is possibly TRBD1 (5 bases). The germline V gene has CDR1 LGHDT and CDR2 YNNKEL (reference sequence). This CDR3 region has 13 residues. Trimming pared 5 bases from V and 10 bases from J, leaving 12 bases between. The full variable domain, rest sourced from reference TRBV3-1 and TRBJ1-6, is DTAVSQTPKYLVTQMGNDKSIKCEQNLGHDTMYWYKQDSKKFLKIMFSYNNKELIINETVPNRFSPKSPDKAHLNLHINSLELGDSAVYFCASSMGVGSPLHFGNGTRLTVT.

The rearrangement links TRBV16 to TRBJ1-5; maybe TRBD1 (6 bases). Trimming removed 2 bases at V and 7 bases at J, with 12 bases between. The CDR3 extends over 14 amino acids. Germline V lookup: CDR1 KGHSY, CDR2 FQNENV. This CDR3 is CASSQKGGPQPQHF. The DNA for the CDR3 is TGTGCCAGCAGCCAAAAGGGGGGGCCCCAGCCCCAGCATTTT.

This clonotype was seen a few times. The junction departs from the called germline gene at one end, perhaps through a read error. This chain uses TRBV12-5 with TRBJ2-1; 8 nucleotides match TRBD2. The germline V gene has CDR1 LGHNT and CDR2 FRNRAP. The CDR3 length is 16 residues. CDR3 sequence: CAGGLGAGGSYNEQFF. CDR3 bases: TGTGCTGGTGGTTTGGGCGCGGGGGGCTCCTACAATGAGCAGTTCTTC. Looking up the rest from reference TRBV12-5 and TRBJ2-1 gives the full variable domain: DARVTQTPRHKVTEMGQEVTMRCQPILGHNTVFWYRQTMMQGLELLAYFRNRAPLDDSGMPKDRFSAEMPDATLATLKIQPSEPRDSAVYFCAGGLGAGGSYNEQFFGPGTRLTVL.

The chain employs TRBV9 and TRBJ2-3, with TRBD2 matching over 8 bases. CDR1 SGDLS and CDR2 YYNGEE come from the germline V gene. CDR3 length: 16 residues. With V trimmed by 0 bases and J by 2 bases, 5 bases remained unmatched. The DNA of the CDR3 is TGTGCCAGCAGCGTAGGGATAGCGGGGTACACAGATACGCAGTATTTT. Its protein product is CASSVGIAGYTDTQYF. Using reference TRBV9 and TRBJ2-3 for the parts outside the CDR3, the full variable domain is DSGVTQTPKHLITATGQRVTLRCSPRSGDLSVYWYQQSLDQGLQFLIQYYNGEERAKGNILERFSAQQFPDLHSELNLSSLELGDSALYFCASSVGIAGYTDTQYFGPGTRLTVL.

The chain carries TRBV6-5 and TRBJ2-1; D is ambiguous. In germline, CDR1 is MNHEY, CDR2 SVGAGI. This CDR3 has 13 residues. V was pared by 2 bases and J by 6 bases, with 8 bases between. The CDR3 sequence is CASSYRDINEQFF. The CDR3 DNA reads as TGTGCCAGCAGTTACCGCGACATCAATGAGCAGTTCTTC.

The rearrangement links TRBV19 to TRBJ1-1; TRBD1 is a possible D gene (5 bases). The CDR3 contains 16 residues. V gave up 0 bases and J gave up 4 bases, with 15 bases separating them. Germline lookup yields CDR1 LNHDA and CDR2 SQIVND (reference sequence). CDR3 protein: CASSIDQRGRGTEAFF. In DNA form, the CDR3 reads TGTGCCAGTAGTATAGATCAGAGGGGAAGGGGCACTGAAGCTTTCTTT.

V gene TRBV6-1 combines with J gene TRBJ1-1, with D possibly matching TRBD1 (5 bases). With 5 bases removed from V and 1 base from J, the gap between germline ends came to 14 bases. The CDR3 contains 15 residues. Germline assignment: CDR1 MNHNS and CDR2 SASEGT. CDR3: CASSQRDGKNTEAFF. In DNA form, the CDR3 reads TGTGCCAGCAGTCAAAGGGACGGAAAGAACACTGAAGCTTTCTTT.

This clonotype was observed a few times. The chain employs TRBV7-9 and TRBJ2-2, with TRBD2 matching 9 bases. Germline CDR1 and CDR2: SEHNR and FQNEAQ (reference sequence). This CDR3 has 16 amino acids. V shed 5 bases, J shed 6 bases, and the junction held 10 bases outside the gene matches. CDR3 nucleotides: TGTGCCAGCAGCCAATCCGGGACTAGCTTGCCCGGGGAGCTGTTTTTT. Translating gives CASSQSGTSLPGELFF.

This clonotype came up a few times. The chain couples TRBV9 to TRBJ2-1; maybe TRBD1 (6 bases). V lost 2 bases to trimming and J lost 2 bases, with 11 bases between them. The CDR3 is 15 residues long. Germline V gene lookup returns CDR1 SGDLS and CDR2 YYNGEE. The CDR3 DNA follows: TGTGCCAGCAGCGTTGGGCAGGGGCCCTACAATGAGCAGTTCTTC. It translates to CASSVGQGPYNEQFF.

The sample holds many counts of this clonotype. This chain joins TRBV6-9 and TRBJ2-5; D unresolved. CDR1 is MNHGY and CDR2 is SVAAGI in the germline V gene. The CDR3 length is 15 residues. The germline V and J ends were trimmed by 2 bases and 0 bases, with 10 bases remaining between them. The CDR3 reads CASSYHHPYQETQYF. CDR3 nucleotide sequence: TGTGCCAGCAGTTATCACCACCCGTACCAAGAGACCCAGTACTTC.

This clonotype was observed at least ten times. This rearrangement joins TRBV6-1 to TRBJ1-1; D gene unclear. The V and J ends lost 6 bases and 2 bases respectively, with 4 bases between them. CDR1 is MNHNS and CDR2 is SASEGT in the germline V gene. The CDR3 extends over 11 amino acids. The CDR3 reads CASRTNTEAFF. The CDR3 DNA is TGTGCCAGCAGGACAAACACTGAAGCTTTCTTT.

This clonotype was seen repeatedly, ten times or more. The chain employs TRBV6-2 or TRBV6-3 and TRBJ2-7; 8 bases fit TRBD1. CDR1 MNHEY and CDR2 SVGEGT come from the germline V gene. CDR3 length: 17 residues. The J segment lost 3 bases and the V segment lost 4 bases, leaving 14 bases of the junction unmatched. The CDR3 spells CASSSPPLTGGNYEQYF. The CDR3 region has the DNA TGTGCCAGCAGTTCGCCACCATTAACAGGGGGGAACTACGAGCAGTACTTC.

This clonotype has a count of ten or more. The V and J genes are TRBV2 and TRBJ1-1; 9 nucleotides match TRBD1. The germline gives CDR1 SNHLY, CDR2 FYNNEI. Trimming at V came to 7 bases and at J to 3 bases, leaving 9 bases not matched to a gene. The CDR3 extends over 15 amino acids. The CDR3 nucleotides read TGTGCCAGCAATACAGGGGGCATAGAAGACACTGAAGCTTTCTTT. Translation: CASNTGGIEDTEAFF.

Ten or more counts support this clonotype. V usage is TRBV18 and J usage is TRBJ2-3; D could derive from TRBD1 or TRBD2 (5 bases each). The CDR3 runs to 15 residues. The V end lost 1 base, the J end lost 0 bases, and 8 bases lay between the germline ends. From germline, CDR1 is KGHSH and CDR2 LQKENI. The CDR3 is CASSPQRGSTDTQYF. Written as DNA, the CDR3 is TGTGCCAGCTCACCACAGAGGGGAAGCACAGATACGCAGTATTTT.